The 8 T cell receptor beta chains reported below all come from one sample, sequenced in a study of blood T cell repertoires in COVID-19. Here immunoSEQ multiplex PCR was the method, and the copy in TCRdb shows in-frame clones only, minus some. The sample holds some 30,000 clones, roughly 86% seen once. Sequenced sample: peripheral blood. These TCRs come from a human donor with active COVID-19. The donor label of this sample is uncertain.

The V and J genes are TRBV29-1 and TRBJ1-1; D is unclear. The CDR3 has 14 amino acids. The germline V gene encodes CDR1 SQVTM and CDR2 ANQGSEA. V shed 4 bases and J shed 0 bases, with 12 bases lying between them. CDR3 loop: CSVAGGTMNTEAFF. CDR3 sequence (DNA): TGCAGCGTTGCAGGAGGAACCATGAACACTGAAGCTTTCTTT. Full variable domain (missing parts from reference TRBV29-1 and TRBJ1-1): SAVISQKPSRDICQRGTSLTIQCQVDSQVTMMFWYRQQPGQSLTLIATANQGSEATYESGFVIDKFPISRPNLTFSTLTVSNMSPEDSSIYLCSVAGGTMNTEAFFGQGTRLTVV.

The V call is TRBV15, the J call TRBJ2-7; perhaps TRBD2 as D (6 bases). Per germline, CDR1 LNHNV and CDR2 YYDKDF (reference sequence). Trimming cost V 1 base and J 4 bases, with 11 bases left between them. CDR3 length: 14 amino acids. The chain's CDR3 is CATSRAGDGYEQYF. The CDR3 coding sequence is TGTGCCACCAGCAGAGCGGGGGACGGGTACGAGCAGTACTTC.

The chain is built from TRBV10-3 and TRBJ1-1; D perhaps matches TRBD1 (5 bases). The CDR3 runs to 13 residues. Germline assignment: CDR1 ENHRY and CDR2 SYGVKD. V was pared by 7 bases and J by 3 bases, with 12 bases between. Here the CDR3 DNA reads TGTGCCATCACCCCGGCGGGGGACACTGAAGCTTTCTTT. Translating gives CAITPAGDTEAFF.

The rearrangement links TRBV7-8 to TRBJ1-5; a weak D match, TRBD1 (6 bases). CDR3 size: 16 residues. Per germline, CDR1 SGHVS and CDR2 FQNEAQ. The germline V and J ends were trimmed by 1 base and 0 bases, with 10 bases remaining between them. The CDR3, as DNA: TGTGCCAGCAGCTTAGAGGGGGTCTATAGCAATCAGCCCCAGCATTTT. It translates to CASSLEGVYSNQPQHF.

V is TRBV24-1 and J is TRBJ2-1; TRBD2 matches at 11 bases. The CDR3 covers 16 residues. Per the germline V gene, CDR1 is KGHDR and CDR2 is SFDVKD. After removal of 5 bases from V and 9 bases from J, the junction contained 11 bases not matched to a gene. CDR3: CATSGPGLAAKGEQFF. The CDR3 coding sequence is TGTGCCACCAGTGGGCCGGGACTAGCGGCGAAGGGTGAGCAGTTCTTC.

This chain uses TRBV9 with TRBJ2-3; 7 bases match TRBD2. Trimming at V came to 4 bases and at J to 9 bases, leaving 11 bases not matched to a gene. Germline-derived CDR1 and CDR2 are SGDLS and YYNGEE. This CDR3 contains 14 residues. CDR3 sequence: CASSISPSGETQYF. CDR3 sequence (DNA): TGTGCCAGCAGCATCTCGCCAAGCGGGGAAACGCAGTATTTT.

In this sample, this clone turned up once. The chain combines TRBV5-6 with TRBJ2-2; TRBD1 matches at 7 bases. Trimming at V came to 4 bases and at J to 7 bases, leaving 7 bases not matched to a gene. The CDR3 runs to 14 residues. Looked up from germline, CDR1 is SGHDT and CDR2 is YYEEEE. The CDR3 here is CASSGLQGIGELFF. CDR3 bases: TGTGCCAGCAGCGGTTTACAGGGGATCGGGGAGCTGTTTTTT.

V is TRBV4-2 and J is TRBJ2-5; TRBD2 matches at 9 bases. Germline-derived CDR1 and CDR2 are LGHNA and YNFKEQ. CDR3 size: 18 residues. V lost 1 base, J lost 2 bases, and 11 bases stayed unmatched. CDR3 sequence: CASSQAERGALIQETQYF. The CDR3 DNA reads TGTGCCAGCAGCCAAGCTGAGCGGGGGGCTCTAATACAAGAGACCCAGTACTTC.